This TCR beta chain was identified in a study of T cell responses to AZD1222 COVID-19 vaccine. Notes on the study in general: Compared with day 0, the breadth and depth of the Spike-specific TCR repertoire rose significantly after two doses of AZD1222. Per reports, nearly half of all spike-specific TCRs target regions that are unmutated in variants.

Between the trimmed V and J ends, which lost 0 bases and 1 base, there was a span of 6 bases. From germline, CDR1 is MNHEY and CDR2 SVGAGI. This CDR3 has 14 residues. As concerns this clone: The target antigen is unknown.

The repertoire was sequenced with immunoSEQ multiplex PCR; TCRdb's copy has only in-frame clones and lacks some. The sample lists more than 150,000 clones, 80% to 90% occurring once. The sequence was obtained from an adult in good health. The sequencing used peripheral blood, collected on day 0 of MenACWY control vaccination. This sequence joins TRBV6-5 and TRBJ1-1; D possibly corresponds to TRBD1 (5 bases). The CDR3 loop is CASSYSTENTEAFF. Here the CDR3 DNA reads TGTGCCAGCAGTTACTCGACAGAGAACACTGAAGCTTTCTTT.